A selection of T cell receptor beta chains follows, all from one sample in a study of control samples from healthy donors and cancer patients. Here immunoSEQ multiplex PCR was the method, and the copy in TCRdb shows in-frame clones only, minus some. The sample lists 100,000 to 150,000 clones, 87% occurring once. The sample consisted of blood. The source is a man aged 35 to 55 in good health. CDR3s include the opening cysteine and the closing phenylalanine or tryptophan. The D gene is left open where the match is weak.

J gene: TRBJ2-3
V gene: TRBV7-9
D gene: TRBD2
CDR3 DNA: TGTGCCAGCAGGTCGAGCGGGGTCACAGATACGCAGTATTTT
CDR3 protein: CASRSSGVTDTQYF

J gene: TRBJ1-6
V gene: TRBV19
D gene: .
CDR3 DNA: TGTGCCAGTGAGAATCGGGGGCAATCCCTCAATTCACCCCTCCACTTT
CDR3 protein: CASENRGQSLNSPLHF

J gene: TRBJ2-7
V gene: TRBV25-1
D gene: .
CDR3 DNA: TGTGCCAGCAGTGAAAACGCCGAGGCGGACAGCTCCTACGAGCAGTACTTC
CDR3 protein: CASSENAEADSSYEQYF

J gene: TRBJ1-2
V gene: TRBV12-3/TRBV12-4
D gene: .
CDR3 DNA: TGTGCCAGCAGTTTAACAGGGTATGGCTACACCTTC
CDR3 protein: CASSLTGYGYTF

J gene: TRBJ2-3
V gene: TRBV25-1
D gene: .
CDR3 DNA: TGTGCCAGCAGTGTCGGGGTTAGCACAGATACGCAGTATTTT
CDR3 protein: CASSVGVSTDTQYF

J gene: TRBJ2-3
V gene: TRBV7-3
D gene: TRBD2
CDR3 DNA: TGTGCCAGCAGCTTAGAAGGGACTAGGAAGAGGGATACGCAGTATTTT
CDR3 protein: CASSLEGTRKRDTQYF

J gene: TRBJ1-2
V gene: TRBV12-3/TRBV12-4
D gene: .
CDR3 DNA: TGTGCCAGCAGCCCGGACGGACGCTATGGCTACACCTTC
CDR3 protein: CASSPDGRYGYTF

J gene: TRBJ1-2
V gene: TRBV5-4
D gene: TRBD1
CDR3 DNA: TGTGCCAGCAGCTTGGGGTACAGGGGGGTTGGCTACACCTTC
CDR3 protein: CASSLGYRGVGYTF

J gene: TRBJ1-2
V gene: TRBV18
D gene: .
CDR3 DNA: TGTGCCAGCTCACCGGGCTTGTATCGGTTAGCTAACTATGGCTACACCTTC
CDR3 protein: CASSPGLYRLANYGYTF

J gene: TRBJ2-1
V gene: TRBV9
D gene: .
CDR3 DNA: TGTGCCAGCAGCGTTACGTACTACAATGAGCAGTTCTTC
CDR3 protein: CASSVTYYNEQFF

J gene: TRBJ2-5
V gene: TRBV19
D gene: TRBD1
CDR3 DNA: TGTGCCAGCACACCGCGGGACAGGGGAGGAGGAGAGACCCAGTACTTC
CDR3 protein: CASTPRDRGGGETQYF